The 27 T cell receptor beta chains reported below all come from one sample, sequenced in a study of T cell responses to AZD1222 COVID-19 vaccine. Only in-frame clones appear in the TCRdb table, and some are missing; sequencing was by immunoSEQ multiplex PCR. In the table there are 130,000 to 150,000 clones, approximately 94% of which are singletons. The starting material was peripheral blood, obtained on day 0 of AZD1222 vaccination. These receptor sequences come from an adult in good health.

This sequence joins TRBV6-5 and TRBJ1-5; D may be TRBD1 (6 bases). This CDR3 comprises 15 residues. The V gene lost 2 bases and the J gene lost 0 bases, with 8 bases spanning the gap. Germline CDR1 reads MNHEY; CDR2 reads SVGAGI. For the CDR3, the DNA is TGTGCCAGCAGTTACGTAGGGGGTAGCAATCAGCCCCAGCATTTT. Translated, it gives CASSYVGGSNQPQHF.

The chain is built from TRBV5-1 and TRBJ1-6; D gene unclear. V was cut by 0 bases and J by 8 bases, with 9 bases left in between. Germline values: CDR1 SGHRS, CDR2 YFSETQ. CDR3 length: 14 amino acids. Written as DNA, the CDR3 is TGCGCCAGCAGCTTGGATCGGCCCCATTCACCCCTCCACTTT. Its translation: CASSLDRPHSPLHF.

The rearrangement links TRBV6-5 to TRBJ1-1; no reliable D call. Trimming removed 7 bases at V and 0 bases at J, with 12 bases between. The germline V gene encodes CDR1 MNHEY and CDR2 SVGAGI. This CDR3 region has 14 residues. CDR3 in DNA: TGTGCCAGCAAGATGACAAGCATGAACACTGAAGCTTTCTTT. This sequence encodes CASKMTSMNTEAFF.

The CDR3 sequence: CASSPPSTQETQYF. The CDR3 nucleotides are TGTGCCAGCTCACCACCTAGTACTCAAGAGACCCAGTACTTC. This sequence joins TRBV18 and TRBJ2-5, with no clear D. This CDR3 region has 14 residues. In germline, CDR1 is KGHSH, CDR2 LQKENI. V was clipped by 0 bases and J by 2 bases, with 7 bases between them.

V and J are TRBV16 and TRBJ2-3; tentatively, D is TRBD1 (5 bases). CDR1 and CDR2 from the germline V gene are KGHSY and FQNENV. V was pared by 6 bases and J by 4 bases, with 14 bases between. The CDR3 is 14 residues long. The CDR3 bases are TGTGCCAGCAGTCAAATGACAGTAGCAGATACGCAGTATTTT. The encoded protein is CASSQMTVADTQYF. Full variable domain (remainder filled in from reference TRBV16 and TRBJ2-3): GEEVAQTPKHLVRGEGQKAKLYCAPIKGHSYVFWYQQVLKNEFKFLISFQNENVFDETGMPKERFSAKCLPNSPCSLEIQATKLEDSAVYFCASSQMTVADTQYFGPGTRLTVL.

The chain uses TRBV2 and TRBJ1-1; D is unresolved. V lost 2 bases, J lost 5 bases, and 12 bases lay in between. This CDR3 region has 14 residues. Germline CDR1 SNHLY, CDR2 FYNNEI. CDR3 residues: CASSERAAVTEAFF. The DNA of the CDR3 is TGTGCCAGCAGTGAAAGGGCCGCGGTAACTGAAGCTTTCTTT.

The chain couples TRBV6-5 to TRBJ2-3; 7 positions match TRBD2. The junction had 9 bases not matched to a gene; V was cut back by 10 bases and J by 2 bases. CDR1 and CDR2 (germline): MNHEY, SVGAGI. This CDR3 spans 14 amino acids. The CDR3 DNA is TGTGCCACAAGGCGGCGGGGGTCCACAGATACGCAGTATTTT. Protein sequence: CATRRRGSTDTQYF.

V gene TRBV29-1 combines with J gene TRBJ2-7; TRBD1 matches 7 bases. Germline V CDR1 and CDR2: SQVTM, ANQGSEA. V dropped 4 bases and J dropped 2; count of bases not matched to a gene: 2. The CDR3 consists of 12 residues. The CDR3 is CSVGGQTYEQYF. CDR3 DNA: TGCAGCGTTGGGGGACAGACCTACGAGCAGTACTTC.

The chain links TRBV30 to TRBJ1-4; D gene ambiguous. V was shortened by 0 bases and J by 7 bases, with 15 bases between the two germline ends. The CDR3 totals 15 residues. CDR1 is GTSNPN and CDR2 is SVGIG in the germline V gene (reference sequence). CDR3 coding DNA: TGTGCCTGGAGTGTAGGGAGAGTCGGCGGTGAAAAACTGTTTTTT. Encoded protein: CAWSVGRVGGEKLFF.

The CDR3 region is CASSPRRSSGEETQYF. In DNA, the CDR3 is TGTGCCAGCTCACCACGTCGAAGTAGCGGAGAAGAGACCCAGTACTTC. The chain uses TRBV18 and TRBJ2-5, with D possibly being TRBD2 (6 bases). The length of the CDR3 is 16 residues. Trimming pared 1 base from V and 3 bases from J, leaving 15 bases between. Germline lookup yields CDR1 KGHSH and CDR2 LQKENI.

V is TRBV11-2 and J is TRBJ1-1, with D hard to call. This CDR3 has 11 residues. The germline V gene has CDR1 SGHAT and CDR2 FQNNGV. The V gene lost 6 bases and the J gene lost 4 bases, with 6 bases spanning the gap. CDR3 residues: CASRKGTEAFF. Here the CDR3 DNA reads TGTGCCAGCAGGAAGGGCACTGAAGCTTTCTTT.

V and J are TRBV6-6 and TRBJ2-2, with D perhaps given as TRBD1 or TRBD2 (5 bases each). The CDR3 is made up of 13 amino acids. Germline CDR1 reads MNHNY; CDR2 reads SVGAGI (reference sequence). With 11 bases removed from V and 6 bases from J, the gap between germline ends came to 16 bases. The CDR3, as DNA: TGTGCCGCCCGCGACGAGGGGCCCGGGGAGCTGTTTTTT. It is translated as CAARDEGPGELFF.

The chain has TRBV21-1 and TRBJ2-2; TRBD1, as called in the table, went unchecked against the DNA. TRBV21-1 is termed a pseudogene. The CDR3 spans 17 residues. CDR3 coding DNA: TGTGCCAGCAGCAGGCCTTCCGGGACAGCGAACACCGGGGAGCTGTTTTTT. Its translation is CASSRPSGTANTGELFF.

The gene calls are TRBV27 and TRBJ2-3; D remains unclear. Per germline, CDR1 MNHEY and CDR2 SMNVEV (reference sequence). Trimming removed 4 bases from V and 0 bases from J, with 11 bases in between. This CDR3 is 15 amino acids long. The CDR3 DNA reads TGTGCCAGCAGTTCCCCGCTTGGTAGCACAGATACGCAGTATTTT. It yields the protein CASSSPLGSTDTQYF.

The chain carries TRBV6-5 and TRBJ1-1, with D maybe TRBD1 (5 bases). The germline V and J ends were trimmed by 6 bases and 1 base, with 9 bases remaining between them. The germline V gene has CDR1 MNHEY and CDR2 SVGAGI. This CDR3 is built from 13 residues. The DNA of the CDR3 is TGTGCCAGCAGCAAGGGGCCGAACACTGAAGCTTTCTTT. This gives the protein CASSKGPNTEAFF.

This rearrangement joins TRBV5-1 to TRBJ2-2, with 10 bases lining up with TRBD2. The V gene end was trimmed by 7 bases and the J gene end by 2 bases; junction bases not matched to a gene: 5. Germline lookup yields CDR1 SGHRS and CDR2 YFSETQ. The CDR3 has 15 residues. This chain's CDR3 is CASSLAGGNTGELFF. The DNA of the CDR3 is TGCGCCAGCTCCTTAGCGGGAGGCAACACCGGGGAGCTGTTTTTT.

This chain links TRBV10-3 with TRBJ1-1, with 7 bases aligning to TRBD1. The V and J ends lost 2 bases and 5 bases, in that order; junction bases with no gene match: 2. CDR1 ENHRY and CDR2 SYGVKD come from the germline V gene. The CDR3 length is 13 residues. The DNA for the CDR3 is TGTGCCATCAGTGAGACAGGGGTGACTGAAGCTTTCTTT. It yields the protein CAISETGVTEAFF.

The chain links TRBV7-9 to TRBJ1-2, with D perhaps TRBD1 (5 bases). The CDR3 sequence is 14 residues long. Germline loops: CDR1 SEHNR, CDR2 FQNEAQ (reference sequence). Trimming pared 3 bases from V and 4 bases from J, leaving 12 bases between. The CDR3 sequence: CASSLGRALYGYTF. CDR3 DNA: TGTGCCAGCAGCTTGGGCAGGGCCCTCTATGGCTACACCTTC.

This clone came up once. The V call is TRBV10-2, the J call TRBJ2-4; maybe TRBD2 (6 bases). This CDR3 is built from 14 residues. Per germline, CDR1 WSHSY and CDR2 SAAADI. The V and J ends lost 3 bases and 9 bases respectively, with 15 bases between them. CDR3 sequence (DNA): TGCGCCAGCAGTGACCCGGGGCGGGGACTCATTCAGTACTTC. As protein: CASSDPGRGLIQYF.

The chain employs TRBV5-1 and TRBJ1-1; the D gene is possibly TRBD1 (6 bases). Germline-derived CDR1 and CDR2 are SGHRS and YFSETQ. The length of the CDR3 is 17 residues. Trimming pared 6 bases from V and 4 bases from J, leaving 25 bases between. The CDR3 DNA reads as TGCGCCAGCACCCCCGCCCCCAAGGGGGATCTCTCCACTGAAGCTTTCTTT. Translation: CASTPAPKGDLSTEAFF.

The chain combines TRBV6-5 with TRBJ1-2, with TRBD1 matching 7 bases. The CDR3 consists of 13 residues. V gave up 6 bases and J gave up 2 bases; unmatched junction bases: 3. Germline V lookup: CDR1 MNHEY, CDR2 SVGAGI. CDR3 region: CASRTGYNYGYTF. The CDR3 nucleotides read TGTGCCAGCAGGACAGGGTACAACTATGGCTACACCTTC.

The chain employs TRBV30 and TRBJ1-5; 7 bases align to TRBD1. Trimming cost V 0 bases and J 5 bases; bases outside gene matches: 7. Germline V CDR1 and CDR2: GTSNPN, SVGIG (reference sequence). The CDR3 runs 15 residues. CDR3: CAWSVQGGRYQPQHF. In DNA form, the CDR3 reads TGTGCCTGGAGTGTGCAGGGGGGGAGGTATCAGCCCCAGCATTTT. Based on the CDR3 plus reference TRBV30 and TRBJ1-5, the full variable domain is SQTIHQWPATLVQPVGSPLSLECTVEGTSNPNLYWYRQAAGRGLQLLFYSVGIGQISSEVPQNLSASRPQDRQFILSSKKLLLSDSGFYLCAWSVQGGRYQPQHFGDGTRLSIL.

The J gene is TRBJ2-7, the V gene TRBV6-1; 8 bases are a match to TRBD1. The CDR3 loop spans 14 amino acids. Germline V gene data show CDR1 as MNHNS and CDR2 as SASEGT. With V trimmed by 3 bases and J by 5 bases, 6 bases remained unmatched. The DNA for the CDR3 is TGTGCCAGCAGTGAGCAGGGGGCAGTAAACGAGCAGTACTTC. Translated: CASSEQGAVNEQYF.

The chain is built from TRBV7-3 and TRBJ2-1, with 8 positions matching TRBD2. The CDR3 covers 15 residues. Germline CDR1 SGHTA, CDR2 FQGTGA. Losses at the gene ends were 2 bases for V and 7 bases for J; bases not matched to a gene: 7. CDR3 DNA sequence: TGTGCCAGCAGCTTAGACCGGGGGGGCCTGAATGAGCAGTTCTTC. Residues: CASSLDRGGLNEQFF.

This chain connects TRBV2 to TRBJ2-1; the D is unclear. Germline V gene sequence: CDR1 SNHLY, CDR2 FYNNEI. This CDR3 is 13 amino acids long. The V and J ends lost 8 bases and 8 bases respectively, with 16 bases between them. CDR3 loop: CASATSYSHEQFF. Written as DNA, the CDR3 is TGTGCCAGCGCCACGTCGTACAGCCATGAGCAGTTCTTC.

The table lists this clone with a count of one. The V call is TRBV6-5, the J call TRBJ1-1; D uncertain. The CDR3 runs to 15 residues. Trimming took 2 bases from V and 4 from J, leaving 14 bases between them. Germline CDR1 and CDR2: MNHEY and SVGAGI. The CDR3 DNA is TGTGCCAGCAGTTACGGGATCGGAGGGAGCACTGAAGCTTTCTTT. Translated, it gives CASSYGIGGSTEAFF.

V usage is TRBV20-1 and J usage is TRBJ1-2, with no clear D. The CDR3 loop spans 12 amino acids. Trimming took off 3 bases at V and 4 bases at J, with 9 bases between the two ends. Germline CDR1 reads DFQATT; CDR2 reads SNEGSKA (reference sequence). The CDR3 bases are TGCAGTGCTAGTGTACAGACCTATGGCTACACCTTC. Amino acids: CSASVQTYGYTF.